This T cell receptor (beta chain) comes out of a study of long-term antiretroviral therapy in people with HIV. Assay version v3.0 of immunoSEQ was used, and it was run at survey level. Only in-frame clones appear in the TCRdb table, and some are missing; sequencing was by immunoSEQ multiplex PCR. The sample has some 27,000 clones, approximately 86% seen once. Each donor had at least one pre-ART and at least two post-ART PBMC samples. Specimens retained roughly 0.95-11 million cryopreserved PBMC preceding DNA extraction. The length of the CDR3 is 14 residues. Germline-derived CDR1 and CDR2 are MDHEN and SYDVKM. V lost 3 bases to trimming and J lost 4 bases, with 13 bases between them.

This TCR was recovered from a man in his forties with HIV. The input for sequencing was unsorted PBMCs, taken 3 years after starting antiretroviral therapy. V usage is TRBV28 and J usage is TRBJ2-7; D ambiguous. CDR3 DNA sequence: TGTGCCAGCAGTTTTTCCGGCAGTTTTTACGAGCAGTACTTC. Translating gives CASSFSGSFYEQYF.